This T cell receptor (beta chain) was documented in a study of beta chain features in type 1 diabetes. Reverse transcription of all isolated RNA meant that expressed TCRB transcripts were sequenced. Data came from immunoSEQ multiplex PCR; TCRdb stores just in-frame clones and leaves some out. Here the sample spans under 500,000 clones, approximately 30% being singletons. This clone has only a few counts. In germline, CDR1 is SEHNR, CDR2 FQNEAQ (reference sequence). V was clipped by 3 bases and J by 6 bases; unmatched bases: 3. This CDR3 is 13 amino acids long. The chain combines TRBV7-9 with TRBJ2-3; 7 bases match TRBD1. The sequence derives from a man aged 18 to 29 in good health. Sequencing input: naive CD4+ T cells from blood. The CDR3, as DNA: TGTGCCAGCAGCTTCCGGGACAGCGATACGCAGTATTTT. Translation: CASSFRDSDTQYF.